This is a list of T cell receptor beta chains from one sample in a study of response to subunit inactivated influenza vaccine. Via MiXCR, TCRdb re-called the RT-PCR reads, giving one row per CDR3 protein. Seen here are over 750,000 distinct CDR3 sequences, around 20% observed once, and the top ten hold 10%. The sequenced sample was PBMCs from blood, obtained more than 4 days after vaccination. These receptors were obtained from a middle-aged man who received an inactivated influenza vaccine. CDR3s include the opening cysteine and the closing phenylalanine or tryptophan. Each record gives: CDR3 length, D gene, V gene, clone size, J gene, CDR3 DNA, CDR3 protein. The D gene is left open where the match is weak. Clone size appears in some rows only: once, few, many, or a class for an expanded clone.

cdr3_length: 14
d_call: TRBD1
v_call: TRBV5-1
clone_size: few
j_call: TRBJ1-1
cdr3_nt: TGCGCCAGCAGCGCCGGACAGGGGAGAACTGAAGCTTTCTTT
cdr3_aa: CASSAGQGRTEAFF

cdr3_length: 20
d_call: TRBD2
v_call: TRBV20-1
clone_size: few
j_call: TRBJ2-1
cdr3_nt: TGCAGTGCTAGAGACTTTACAGGACTAGCGGGAGGGAGCTCCTACAATGAGCAGTTCTTC
cdr3_aa: CSARDFTGLAGGSSYNEQFF

cdr3_length: 19
d_call: TRBD2
v_call: TRBV18
clone_size: .
j_call: TRBJ2-3
cdr3_nt: TGTGCCAGCTCACCACCGACGGGGCGGGGGGGCCCTAGCACAGATACGCAGTATTTT
cdr3_aa: CASSPPTGRGGPSTDTQYF

cdr3_length: 13
d_call: .
v_call: TRBV20-1
clone_size: many
j_call: TRBJ1-2
cdr3_nt: TGCAGTGCCAAACAGGAGGTGGGGTATGGCTACACCTTC
cdr3_aa: CSAKQEVGYGYTF

cdr3_length: 13
d_call: .
v_call: TRBV29-1
clone_size: .
j_call: TRBJ2-5
cdr3_nt: TGCAGCGTTGGGTGGGGGCCAGGGGAGACCCAGTACTTC
cdr3_aa: CSVGWGPGETQYF

cdr3_length: 16
d_call: TRBD2
v_call: TRBV20-1
clone_size: .
j_call: TRBJ2-3
cdr3_nt: TGCAGTGCTAGAGTTTTTTTGCGGGGGAGCACAGATACGCAGTATTTT
cdr3_aa: CSARVFLRGSTDTQYF

cdr3_length: 13
d_call: .
v_call: TRBV20-1
clone_size: few
j_call: TRBJ1-1
cdr3_nt: TGCAGTGCTAGTCGGGAGGGGAACACTGAAGCTTTCTTT
cdr3_aa: CSASREGNTEAFF

cdr3_length: 14
d_call: TRBD1
v_call: TRBV11-2
clone_size: .
j_call: TRBJ2-1
cdr3_nt: TGTGCCAGCAGCTTTGCCGGGACAGGGGAAGGTCAGTTCTTC
cdr3_aa: CASSFAGTGEGQFF

cdr3_length: 13
d_call: .
v_call: TRBV3-1
clone_size: .
j_call: TRBJ2-3
cdr3_nt: TGTGCCAGCAGCCAAGCACGGCCCGATACGCAGTATTTT
cdr3_aa: CASSQARPDTQYF

cdr3_length: 15
d_call: TRBD2
v_call: TRBV24-1
clone_size: few
j_call: TRBJ2-1
cdr3_nt: TGTGCCACCAGTGATTCGTTTAGCGGGATCAATGAGCAGTTCTTC
cdr3_aa: CATSDSFSGINEQFF

cdr3_length: 14
d_call: .
v_call: TRBV10-3
clone_size: few
j_call: TRBJ2-1
cdr3_nt: TGTGCCATCAGTGAGGTGTACAGGCAAAATGAGCAGTTCTTC
cdr3_aa: CAISEVYRQNEQFF

cdr3_length: 15
d_call: .
v_call: TRBV7-9
clone_size: .
j_call: TRBJ1-4
cdr3_nt: TGTGCCAGCAGCGACCCCGGGACGCGAGATGAAAAACTGTTTTTT
cdr3_aa: CASSDPGTRDEKLFF

cdr3_length: 14
d_call: TRBD2
v_call: TRBV4-1
clone_size: few
j_call: TRBJ2-1
cdr3_nt: TGCGCCAGCAGCCAAGTGGGACTAGCCGATGAGCAGTTCTTC
cdr3_aa: CASSQVGLADEQFF

cdr3_length: 11
d_call: .
v_call: TRBV6-5
clone_size: few
j_call: TRBJ2-1
cdr3_nt: TGTGCCAGCACTGGACAGACCGAGCAGTTCTTC
cdr3_aa: CASTGQTEQFF

cdr3_length: 15
d_call: TRBD2
v_call: TRBV9
clone_size: few
j_call: TRBJ2-1
cdr3_nt: TGTGCCAGCAGCGTAGACGGGGGGTCCTACAATGAGCAGTTCTTC
cdr3_aa: CASSVDGGSYNEQFF

cdr3_length: 16
d_call: TRBD2
v_call: TRBV5-1
clone_size: .
j_call: TRBJ2-7
cdr3_nt: TGCGCCAGCAGCTTGGATTCACTAGCGGGAGAGAACGAGCAGTACTTC
cdr3_aa: CASSLDSLAGENEQYF

cdr3_length: 13
d_call: TRBD1
v_call: TRBV28
clone_size: few
j_call: TRBJ1-3
cdr3_nt: TGTGCCAGCATTACAGGGGGCGGAAACACCATATATTTT
cdr3_aa: CASITGGGNTIYF

cdr3_length: 15
d_call: TRBD1
v_call: TRBV9
clone_size: .
j_call: TRBJ1-6
cdr3_nt: TGTGCCAGCAGCGCCTCCATTGGACAGGATTCACCCCTCCACTTT
cdr3_aa: CASSASIGQDSPLHF

cdr3_length: 16
d_call: TRBD2
v_call: TRBV20-1
clone_size: many
j_call: TRBJ2-3
cdr3_nt: TGCAGTGCTAGCTCCCTAGCGGTAACCCTCACAGATACGCAGTATTTT
cdr3_aa: CSASSLAVTLTDTQYF

cdr3_length: 13
d_call: .
v_call: TRBV29-1
clone_size: few
j_call: TRBJ1-1
cdr3_nt: TGCAGCGTTGATCGGCAGGGGAACACTGAAGCTTTCTTT
cdr3_aa: CSVDRQGNTEAFF

cdr3_length: 12
d_call: .
v_call: TRBV20-1
clone_size: many
j_call: TRBJ1-1
cdr3_nt: TGCAGTGCTACCCGGTCGAACACTGAAGCTTTCTTT
cdr3_aa: CSATRSNTEAFF

cdr3_length: 15
d_call: TRBD2
v_call: TRBV20-1
clone_size: few
j_call: TRBJ2-1
cdr3_nt: TGCAGTGCCCCTGCCGGGGGGGTCATCTACAATGAGCAGTTCTTC
cdr3_aa: CSAPAGGVIYNEQFF

cdr3_length: 16
d_call: .
v_call: TRBV7-9
clone_size: .
j_call: TRBJ2-1
cdr3_nt: TGTGCCAGCAGCTTACTCCCAGGGGAGTTAGGTAATGAGCAGTTCTTC
cdr3_aa: CASSLLPGELGNEQFF

cdr3_length: 16
d_call: .
v_call: TRBV6-2/TRBV6-3
clone_size: .
j_call: TRBJ2-2
cdr3_nt: TGTGCCAGCAGCCCGGACGGACGATTTGACACCGGGGAGCTGTTTTTT
cdr3_aa: CASSPDGRFDTGELFF

cdr3_length: 12
d_call: .
v_call: TRBV28
clone_size: few
j_call: TRBJ2-7
cdr3_nt: TGTGCCAGCGGCAGGAGCTCCTACGAGCAGTACTTC
cdr3_aa: CASGRSSYEQYF

cdr3_length: 17
d_call: .
v_call: TRBV28
clone_size: .
j_call: TRBJ2-2
cdr3_nt: TGTGCCAGCACTACCAGGGGGGCGGGCGCGAACACCGGGGAGCTGTTTTTT
cdr3_aa: CASTTRGAGANTGELFF

cdr3_length: 15
d_call: .
v_call: TRBV28
clone_size: .
j_call: TRBJ1-4
cdr3_nt: TGTGCCAGCAGTCCCTTCACCGGAACTAATGAAAAACTGTTTTTT
cdr3_aa: CASSPFTGTNEKLFF

cdr3_length: 13
d_call: .
v_call: TRBV29-1
clone_size: .
j_call: TRBJ2-5
cdr3_nt: TGCAGCGCCGGAAGTCGGAACAAAGAGACCCAGTACTTC
cdr3_aa: CSAGSRNKETQYF

cdr3_length: 15
d_call: .
v_call: TRBV7-2
clone_size: .
j_call: TRBJ1-5
cdr3_nt: TGTGCCAGCAGCTTAGAGTGGGGGCGCAATCAGCCCCAGCATTTT
cdr3_aa: CASSLEWGRNQPQHF

cdr3_length: 14
d_call: .
v_call: TRBV18
clone_size: few
j_call: TRBJ2-7
cdr3_nt: TGTGCCAGCTCACCAGATAGGGAGCCCCACGAGCAGTACTTC
cdr3_aa: CASSPDREPHEQYF

cdr3_length: 14
d_call: .
v_call: TRBV7-9
clone_size: .
j_call: TRBJ2-3
cdr3_nt: TGTGCCAGCAGCTCCTACCGTTACACAGATACGCAGTATTTT
cdr3_aa: CASSSYRYTDTQYF

cdr3_length: 16
d_call: .
v_call: TRBV12-3/TRBV12-4
clone_size: .
j_call: TRBJ2-5
cdr3_nt: TGTGCCAGCAGTTTGACGTCCGGGGCGCGGGGAGAGACCCAGTACTTC
cdr3_aa: CASSLTSGARGETQYF